What follows is one TCR beta chain and its context. The sample belongs to a study of metastatic and nonmetastatic thyroid tumors. Authors' analysis steps: A classifier of distant metastasis in papillary thyroid cancer was built from CDR3 differences (across clinicopathological groups). TCRdb re-called the PCR reads via MiXCR. These V and J calls rely on TCRdb rather than the paper's analysis. This table holds 15,000 to 20,000 clones, 34% found once. CDR1 and CDR2 (germline): SGHAT, FQNNGV. The CDR3 length is 15 residues. Trimming removed 1 base from V and 8 bases from J, with 12 bases in between. No patient received treatment before thyroid surgery.

The sequenced sample was tumor tissue. This sequence originates from a female donor with papillary thyroid cancer or a benign thyroid nodule (not recorded which). Some clones in this sample may be carry-over from other donors' samples. The rearrangement uses TRBV11-2 and TRBJ1-6; D is possibly TRBD1 (5 bases). The CDR3 bases are TGTGCCAGCAGCTTAGGCGGGGGATCTTATTCACCCCTCCACTTT. Translated, it gives CASSLGGGSYSPLHF.